These 7 T cell receptor beta chains were sequenced from one sample in a study of metastatic and nonmetastatic thyroid tumors. No treatment had been given to any patient before thyroid surgery. MiXCR reprocessed the PCR reads for TCRdb. The sample has tens of thousands of clones, approximately 25% seen once; the top ten hold about 6.4%. The material sequenced was tumor tissue. Source of these receptors: a female donor with papillary thyroid cancer or a benign thyroid nodule (not recorded which). Some clones in this sample may be carry-over from other donors' samples.

The chain employs TRBV6-1 and TRBJ1-5; D call uncertain. Trimming removed 1 base from V and 5 bases from J, with 6 bases in between. There are 13 residues in the CDR3. The germline V gene encodes CDR1 MNHNS and CDR2 SASEGT. The CDR3: CASSEGVHQPQHF. In DNA, the CDR3 is TGTGCCAGCAGTGAAGGAGTTCATCAGCCCCAGCATTTT.

Worth noting for this clone: This clone may be a read error of a much larger clone one base away. The J gene is TRBJ2-5, the V gene TRBV7-2; D unclear. V shed 2 bases and J shed 7 bases, with 11 bases lying between them. The germline CDR1 and CDR2 sequences are SGHTA and FQGNSA. The CDR3 length is 13 residues. CDR3 nucleotide sequence: TGTGCCAGCAGCTTAACTACGAGCTGGACCCAGTACTTC. It specifies CASSLTTSWTQYF.

Many counts were recorded for this clone. The V call is TRBV30, the J call TRBJ2-5; TRBD1 or TRBD2 may be the D gene (5 bases each). Germline CDR1 and CDR2: GTSNPN and SVGIG (reference sequence). Trimming shortened V by 2 bases and J by 5 bases, and 9 bases separated the two germline ends. The CDR3 is made up of 12 amino acids. CDR3 residues: CAWSRGRETQYF. The DNA of the CDR3 is TGTGCCTGGAGTAGGGGACGGGAGACCCAGTACTTC.

In its sample, this clone was seen many times. CDR3 region: CATGGDTDTQYF. Written as DNA, the CDR3 is TGTGCCACGGGGGGGGACACAGATACGCAGTATTTT. This chain joins TRBV24-1 and TRBJ2-3; 7 bases are a match to TRBD2. Germline V gene sequence: CDR1 KGHDR, CDR2 SFDVKD. V gave up 10 bases and J gave up 2 bases; unmatched junction bases: 2. The CDR3 contains 12 residues.

The table lists this clone with many counts. Since a much larger clone is just one base distant, this may be a read error. The chain carries TRBV29-1 and TRBJ1-1; D is unresolved. This CDR3 has 13 amino acids. Germline assignment: CDR1 SQVTM and CDR2 ANQGSEA. The CDR3 sequence is CSALGKGDTGAFF. The CDR3 DNA sequence: TGCAGCGCCCTGGGGAAGGGTGACACTGGAGCTTTCTTT.

A remark on this clone: An end of the junction differs from the germline gene, which may be a read error. V gene TRBV20-1 combines with J gene TRBJ1-2, with 7 bases aligning to TRBD1. The CDR3 loop spans 16 amino acids. Per germline, CDR1 DFQATT and CDR2 SNEGSKA (reference sequence). The CDR3 here is CSARDTGTAISYGCTF. For the CDR3, the DNA is TGCAGTGCTAGAGATACTGGGACAGCTATATCCTATGGCTGCACCTTC.

This clone was seen repeatedly, ten times or more. The J gene is TRBJ1-1, the V gene TRBV12-3 or TRBV12-4; the D is unclear. V was cut by 4 bases and J by 10 bases, with 10 bases left in between. The CDR3 runs to 11 residues. The CDR3 loop reads CASSSTVRAFF. In DNA form, the CDR3 reads TGTGCCAGCAGTTCAACAGTGAGAGCTTTCTTT.